This section outlines one T cell receptor beta chain sequence together with its context. Produced via immunoSEQ multiplex PCR; TCRdb's table is partial and in-frame only. The sample carries 200,000 to 300,000 clones, roughly nine tenths recorded once. Trimming took 7 bases from V and 1 from J, leaving 16 bases between them. This CDR3 region has 15 residues. This entry belongs to a study of blood T cell repertoires in COVID-19. The study recruited people aged about 18 to 89 years across some 23 US areas. The chain carries TRBV23-1 and TRBJ1-1; tentatively, D is TRBD1 (5 bases). TRBV23-1 is reported as an ORF; its role is uncertain. The sequence came from a woman aged 18-29 years who had recovered from COVID-19. Specimen: PBMCs or T cells enriched from blood (not recorded which). CDR3 nucleotides: TGCGCCAGCACCACCGACAGCTTGAAGAACACTGAAGCTTTCTTT. Translation gives CASTTDSLKNTEAFF.